This T cell receptor beta chain emerged from a study of cytomegalovirus exposure and HLA in healthy donors (dated 2017 in TCRdb). Background on the whole study: The 666 repertoires of the first cohort and the roughly 110 validation repertoires were produced on the same platform, according to a later analysis. Besides the first cohort of around 700 subjects, a separate validation cohort made up of roughly 120 different subjects was used. The study was designed to test whether signatures of past pathogen exposure could be identified by cataloging public T cell receptors. High-throughput TCR immunosequencing, statistical association of individual TCRs with disease status, and machine learning were combined to predict cytomegalovirus infection status. The research as a whole found: A total of fewer than 200 TCR beta chains were listed by the study as associated with cytomegalovirus. In vitro tests confirmed that a few of the cytomegalovirus-associated TCR beta chains recognize cytomegalovirus antigens. While some public TCRs were present in many individuals, most TCR sequences turned up only very rarely across donors. A later analysis found that TCRs clustered in the first cohort also tended to co-occur in the roughly 110 validation repertoires, with more than 90% of cluster scores above 0. The classifier was reported to diagnose cytomegalovirus status with high specificity and sensitivity in both the original and validation cohorts. All 120 repertoires were used to score co-occurrence in the validation cohort in a later analysis, because that analysis had no HLA typing for the cohort. According to the authors, the approach could potentially be generalized to other disease states and immunological phenotypes.

The library was built by means of the immunoSEQ multiplex PCR assay. The authors processed their data as follows. A statistical classification framework was built to diagnose cytomegalovirus status from the catalog of TCR beta chain sequences. As stored in TCRdb, this immuneACCESS dataset retains in-frame rearrangements with V and J assigned. A fraction of the clones does not appear; measured against another copy, unresolved V genes explain less than half of the discrepancy, and the remainder lacks a known reason. The V and J calls and clone size come from that table; D and trimming were worked out from the DNA. Here the sample has fewer than 200,000 clones; around 96% occur a single time. The top ten hold roughly 1% of the sample. The donors were included in the validation cohort of some 120 subjects, a group kept apart from the roughly 700-subject first cohort. A note on this clone: Its cognate antigen has yet to be identified. The sample holds no much larger clone one base away, and base qualities are not on file.

Sequenced sample: PBMCs. This receptor was identified in a woman between 18 and 29 years old in good health and CMV-seronegative.

The CDR3 region reads CASSSRRAQLNTEAFF. In nucleotide form, the sequence is TGTGCCAGCAGCTCCAGACGAGCACAGCTGAACACTGAAGCTTTCTTT. The chain joins TRBV7-9 to TRBJ1-1, with the identity of the D gene unclear. A distance of 15 bases separates the germline ends of V and J, which lose 4 bases and 0 bases respectively. The CDR3 has 16 amino acids, counting the end cysteine and phenylalanine. Only CDR3 DNA is held: 48 bases, read in frame from base 1. Reading the germline V gene (reference sequence) gives CDR1 SEHNR and CDR2 FQNEAQ.